This TCR beta chain was observed in a study of human T cells and chemical hapten exposure. The germline V gene has CDR1 MGHDK and CDR2 SYGVNS. The CDR3 extends over 16 amino acids. Trimming cost V 0 bases and J 4 bases; bases outside gene matches: 6. A single record per CDR3 protein comes from TCRdb applying MiXCR to the RACE reads. The repertoire has roughly 50,000 distinct CDR3 sequences, around 10% of them found once; the top ten carry 1.8%. As to time point: patch test 1, 2 weeks after DPC sensitization. The treatment was: therapeutic diphenylcyclopropenone sensitization with weekly scalp DPC. Unfractionated whole blood yielded total RNA. This clonotype was found a few times.

The J gene is TRBJ2-7, the V gene TRBV25-1; 10 nucleotides line up with TRBD1. The sample here was whole blood, taken in connection with sensitization to the hapten diphenylcyclopropenone (DPC). This TCR came from a woman between 35 and 50 years old with alopecia areata. Some clones in this sample may be carry-over from other donors' samples. CDR3 in amino acids: CASSEYGGTGEYEQYF. The DNA for the CDR3 is TGTGCCAGCAGTGAATATGGCGGGACAGGGGAATACGAGCAGTACTTC.